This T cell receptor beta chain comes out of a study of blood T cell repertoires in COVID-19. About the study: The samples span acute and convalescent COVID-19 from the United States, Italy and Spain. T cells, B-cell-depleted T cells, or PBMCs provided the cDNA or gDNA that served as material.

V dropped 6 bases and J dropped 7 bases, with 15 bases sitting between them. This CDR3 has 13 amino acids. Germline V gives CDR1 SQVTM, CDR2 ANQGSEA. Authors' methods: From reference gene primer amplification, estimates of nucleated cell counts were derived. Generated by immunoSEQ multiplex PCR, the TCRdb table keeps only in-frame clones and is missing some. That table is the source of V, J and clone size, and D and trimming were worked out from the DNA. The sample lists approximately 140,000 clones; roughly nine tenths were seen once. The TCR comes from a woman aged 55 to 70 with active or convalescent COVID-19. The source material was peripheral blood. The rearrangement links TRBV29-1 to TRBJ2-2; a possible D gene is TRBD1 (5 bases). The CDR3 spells CSVPKGRVGELFF. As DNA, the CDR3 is TGCAGCGTCCCCAAGGGCAGGGTCGGGGAGCTGTTTTTT.